This T cell receptor (beta chain) was captured by sequencing in a study of cytomegalovirus exposure and HLA in healthy donors. CDR1 and CDR2 from the germline V gene are GTSNPN and SVGIG (reference sequence). CDR3 size: 15 residues. The V segment lost 4 bases and the J segment 7 bases; nucleotides outside the gene matches: 11. With respect to this clone: Its antigen is unknown.

Unrecorded immune exposures were likely, despite nominal health at sampling. Vbeta (60) and Jbeta (13) primers were used in the PCR. Sequenced by immunoSEQ multiplex PCR; TCRdb stores in-frame clones only, minus some. The repertoire holds approximately 110,000 clones, with about 79% as singletons. Study-wide findings and caveats: Later analysis identified 16,951 TCR beta sequences associated with HLA alleles, using a false discovery rate threshold of 0.05. 164 TCR beta chains were listed as cytomegalovirus-associated.

The clonotype originates from a woman under 30 in good health and CMV-seronegative. This chain links TRBV30 with TRBJ1-3; 9 bases align to TRBD1. Sequenced sample: PBMCs. CDR3 DNA sequence: TGTGCCTGGACTCAACAGGGGACAGGGATCAACACCATATATTTT. This sequence encodes CAWTQQGTGINTIYF.